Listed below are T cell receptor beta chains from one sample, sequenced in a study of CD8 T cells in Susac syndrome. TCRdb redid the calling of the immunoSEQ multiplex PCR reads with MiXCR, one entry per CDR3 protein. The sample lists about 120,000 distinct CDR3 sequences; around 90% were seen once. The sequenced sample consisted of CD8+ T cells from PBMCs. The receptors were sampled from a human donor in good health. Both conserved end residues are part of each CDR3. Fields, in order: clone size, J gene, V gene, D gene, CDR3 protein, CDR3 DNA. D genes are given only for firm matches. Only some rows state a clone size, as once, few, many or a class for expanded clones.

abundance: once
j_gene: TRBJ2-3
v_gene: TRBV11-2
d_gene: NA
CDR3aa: CASSRDSSTAQYF
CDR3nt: TGTGCCAGCAGCCGGGACTCCTCGACGGCGCAGTATTTT

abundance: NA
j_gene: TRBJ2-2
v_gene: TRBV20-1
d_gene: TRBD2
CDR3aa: CSASSGGGIGELFF
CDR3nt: TGCAGTGCTAGTAGCGGGGGAGGGATCGGGGAGCTGTTTTTT

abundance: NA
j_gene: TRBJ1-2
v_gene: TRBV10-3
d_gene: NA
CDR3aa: CAIRLDRTNYGYTF
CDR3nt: TGTGCCATCAGACTCGACAGGACTAACTATGGCTACACCTTC

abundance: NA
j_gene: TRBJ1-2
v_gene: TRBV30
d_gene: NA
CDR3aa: CAWSYGAGYTF
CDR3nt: TGTGCCTGGAGTTACGGGGCTGGCTACACCTTC

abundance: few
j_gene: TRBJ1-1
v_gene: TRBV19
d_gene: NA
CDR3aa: CASSIFTEAFF
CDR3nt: TGTGCCAGTAGTATTTTCACTGAAGCTTTCTTT

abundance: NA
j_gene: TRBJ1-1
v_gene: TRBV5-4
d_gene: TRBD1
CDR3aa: CASSRTGTAEAFF
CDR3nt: TGTGCCAGCAGCCGGACAGGGACAGCTGAAGCTTTCTTT

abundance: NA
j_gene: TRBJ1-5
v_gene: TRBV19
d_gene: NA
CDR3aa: CASSITSNQPQHF
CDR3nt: TGTGCCAGTAGTATTACGAGCAATCAGCCCCAGCATTTT

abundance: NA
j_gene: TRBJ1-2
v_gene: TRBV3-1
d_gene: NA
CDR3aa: CASSQKILQWGSNYGYTF
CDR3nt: TGTGCCAGCAGCCAAAAGATACTCCAATGGGGATCTAACTATGGCTACACCTTC

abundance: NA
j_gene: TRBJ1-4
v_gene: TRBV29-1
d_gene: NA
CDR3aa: CSVASTGEGEKLFF
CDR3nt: TGCAGCGTCGCCTCGACGGGGGAGGGTGAAAAACTGTTTTTT

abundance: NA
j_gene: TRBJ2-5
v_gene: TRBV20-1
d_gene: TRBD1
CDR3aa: CSARGDRVQETQYF
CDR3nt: TGCAGTGCTAGAGGGGACAGGGTACAAGAGACCCAGTACTTC

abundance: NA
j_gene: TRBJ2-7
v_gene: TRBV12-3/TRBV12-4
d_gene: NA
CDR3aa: CASSLGQTYEQYF
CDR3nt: TGTGCCAGCAGTTTAGGGCAGACCTACGAGCAGTACTTC

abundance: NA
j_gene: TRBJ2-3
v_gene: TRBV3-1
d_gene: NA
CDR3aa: CASSQEAGTADTQYF
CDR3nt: TGTGCCAGCAGCCAAGAAGCGGGGACAGCAGATACGCAGTATTTT

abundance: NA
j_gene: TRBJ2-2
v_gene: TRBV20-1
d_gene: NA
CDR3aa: CSARPGLNTGELFF
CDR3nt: TGCAGTGCTAGACCAGGGCTCAACACCGGGGAGCTGTTTTTT

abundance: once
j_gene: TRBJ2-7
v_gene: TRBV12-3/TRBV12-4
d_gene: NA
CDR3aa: CASSPSVGNGEQYF
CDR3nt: TGTGCCAGCAGCCCCTCCGTCGGCAATGGCGAGCAGTACTTC

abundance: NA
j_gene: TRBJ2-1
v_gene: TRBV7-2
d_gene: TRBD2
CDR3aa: CASSLAGGAYYNEQFF
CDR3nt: TGTGCCAGCAGCTTAGCCGGGGGGGCCTACTACAATGAGCAGTTCTTC

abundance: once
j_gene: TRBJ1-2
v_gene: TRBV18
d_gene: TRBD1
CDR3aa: CASSLRDRAIDGYTF
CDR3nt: TGTGCCAGCTCGCTCCGGGACAGGGCCATCGATGGCTACACCTTC

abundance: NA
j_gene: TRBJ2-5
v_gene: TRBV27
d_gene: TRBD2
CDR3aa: CASKPGLAAETQYF
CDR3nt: TGTGCCAGCAAGCCGGGACTAGCCGCCGAGACCCAGTACTTC

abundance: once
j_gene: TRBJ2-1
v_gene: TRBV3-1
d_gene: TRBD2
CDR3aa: CASSPWTSGGAAALF
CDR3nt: TGTGCCAGCAGCCCGTGGACTAGCGGGGGGGCCGCGGCTCTCTTC

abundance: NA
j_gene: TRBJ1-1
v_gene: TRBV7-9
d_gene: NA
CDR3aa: CASSRERREAFF
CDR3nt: TGTGCCAGCAGCCGAGAACGGAGGGAAGCTTTCTTT

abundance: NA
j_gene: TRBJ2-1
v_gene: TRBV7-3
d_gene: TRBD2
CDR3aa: CASSQGTSGEQFF
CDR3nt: TGTGCCAGCAGCCAGGGGACTAGCGGTGAGCAGTTCTTC

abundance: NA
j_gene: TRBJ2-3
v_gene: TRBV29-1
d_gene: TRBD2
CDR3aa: CSLSTSGGADTQYF
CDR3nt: TGCAGCCTCTCAACTAGCGGGGGTGCAGATACGCAGTATTTT

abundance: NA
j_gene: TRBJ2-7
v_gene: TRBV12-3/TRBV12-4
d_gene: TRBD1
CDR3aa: CVSSFPRGTGRYEQYF
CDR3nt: TGTGTCAGCAGTTTCCCACGGGGGACAGGAAGGTACGAGCAGTACTTC

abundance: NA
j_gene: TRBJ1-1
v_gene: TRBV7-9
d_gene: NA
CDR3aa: CASSSSGENTEAFF
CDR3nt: TGTGCCAGCAGCTCCTCAGGGGAGAACACTGAAGCTTTCTTT

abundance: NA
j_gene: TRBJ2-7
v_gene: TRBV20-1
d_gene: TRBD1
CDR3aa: CSARGATGAGEQYF
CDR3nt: TGCAGTGCTAGGGGCGCGACAGGGGCGGGCGAGCAGTACTTC

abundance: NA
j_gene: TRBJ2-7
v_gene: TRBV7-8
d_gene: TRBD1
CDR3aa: CASSLAGTGREQYF
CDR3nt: TGTGCCAGCAGCTTAGCCGGGACAGGGCGCGAGCAGTACTTC

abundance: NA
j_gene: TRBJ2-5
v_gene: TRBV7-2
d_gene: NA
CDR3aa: CASTTRVSETQYF
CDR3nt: TGTGCCAGCACCACCCGGGTCTCGGAGACCCAGTACTTC

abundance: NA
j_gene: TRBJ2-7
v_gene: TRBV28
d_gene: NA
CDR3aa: CASTTTTTYEQYF
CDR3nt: TGTGCCAGCACCACGACGACAACCTACGAGCAGTACTTC

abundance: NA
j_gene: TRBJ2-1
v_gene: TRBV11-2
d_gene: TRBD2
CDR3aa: CASSLFPGGEDEQFF
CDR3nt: TGTGCCAGCAGCTTATTCCCGGGGGGGGAGGATGAGCAGTTCTTC

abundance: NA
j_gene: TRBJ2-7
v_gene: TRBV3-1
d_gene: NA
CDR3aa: CASSQDPYRVPEQYF
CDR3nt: TGTGCCAGCAGCCAAGATCCCTACAGGGTTCCCGAGCAGTACTTC

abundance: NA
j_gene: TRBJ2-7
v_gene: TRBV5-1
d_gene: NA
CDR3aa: CASSLVYYLGAGTGEQYF
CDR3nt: TGCGCCAGCAGCTTGGTATATTATCTTGGGGCAGGGACCGGCGAGCAGTACTTC

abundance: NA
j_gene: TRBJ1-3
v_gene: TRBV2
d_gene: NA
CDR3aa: CASSEAFPRASGNTIYF
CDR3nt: TGTGCCAGCAGTGAAGCGTTCCCCCGAGCGTCTGGAAACACCATATATTTT